In this sample, the clone carrying this T cell receptor (beta chain) is medium-sized. MiXCR, applied by TCRdb to the 5' RACE reads, yields one record per CDR3 protein. The table shows 25,000 to 40,000 distinct CDR3 sequences, with roughly a quarter occurring only once. The CDR3 is made up of 16 amino acids. Germline lookup yields CDR1 MGHRA and CDR2 YSYEKL. V lost 5 bases to trimming and J lost 4 bases; unmatched junction nucleotides: 13. The sequencing sample was made of memory CD4+ T cells sorted from blood. Subset of the sample: memory CD4+ T cells, CD4+CD45RO+CD25-. The chain uses TRBV4-1 and TRBJ2-7, with TRBD1 matching over 8 bases. The source of this sequence is a female donor with breast cancer. CDR3 in amino acids: CASSDRGQGLSYEQYF. The DNA for the CDR3 is TGCGCCAGCAGCGACCGTGGACAGGGACTGTCATACGAGCAGTACTTC.